This T cell receptor (beta chain) was sequenced in a study of T cells in pancreatic ductal adenocarcinoma. General observations from the study: Tumors hold more CD45RO+ effector T cells, which may bias toward lower diversity. Compared with tumor, blood showed more total productive templates and about 8-fold more clonotypes. Blood clonality (roughly 0.07) did not differ significantly from tumor (about 0.11). The resected pancreatic cancer cohort was biased toward the minority with early-stage disease.

The selected patients with pancreatic ductal adenocarcinoma had surgery but no neoadjuvant therapy. This table comes from immunoSEQ multiplex PCR, and its TCRdb copy is limited to in-frame clones, with some not included. The table has 5,000 or so clones, over 75% seen once; the top ten hold 5.9%. Turning to this clone: Its specificity is not known.

The ends lost 2 bases at V and 6 bases at J; junction bases unmatched: 5. Germline V lookup: CDR1 SGHRS, CDR2 YFSETQ. This CDR3 contains 14 residues. The receptor was isolated from a human donor with pancreatic ductal adenocarcinoma. The sequenced sample was pancreatic tumor tissue. This sequence joins TRBV5-1 and TRBJ2-1, with 7 bases identical to TRBD2. The CDR3 spells CASSFHGTINEQFF. The CDR3 bases are TGCGCCAGCAGCTTCCACGGGACTATCAATGAGCAGTTCTTC.